This is a list of T cell receptor beta chains from one sample in a study of graft-versus-host responses after intestinal transplantation. Using immunoSEQ multiplex PCR, the repertoire was profiled, and TCRdb retains in-frame clones only, with some absent. The sample shows roughly 50,000 clones, 91% of them seen only once. Sample: PBMCs, taken nearly 670 days after intestinal transplant. Every receptor here comes from a human patient who received an intestinal transplant, so some T cells may come from the graft donor. Each CDR3 is given with its conserved first and last residue.

v_call,cdr3_length,j_call,cdr3_aa
TRBV7-9,12,TRBJ2-7,CASSLGRYEQYF
TRBV5-1,18,TRBJ1-3,CASSLSASGLPSGNTIYF
TRBV9,16,TRBJ2-5,CASSPGLAGSGETQYF
TRBV27,15,TRBJ1-6,CASSLGTGFNSPLHF
TRBV10-3,12,TRBJ1-1,CAISGDSREAFF
TRBV27,13,TRBJ2-7,CASQARRSYEQYF
TRBV14,12,TRBJ1-1,CASSQQGTEAFF
TRBV18,13,TRBJ1-2,CASSPGQHYGYTF
TRBV21-1,16,TRBJ2-3,CASSKRTGGKGDTQYF
TRBV7-9,14,TRBJ1-5,CASSPSRGNQPQHF
TRBV11-3,11,TRBJ2-1,CASSRQGRQFF
TRBV7-9,14,TRBJ1-3,CASPGQVSGNTIYF
TRBV2,17,TRBJ1-1,CASSEVQGFPKNTEAFF
TRBV5-1,13,TRBJ2-5,CASSWTSQETQYF
TRBV7-9,13,TRBJ1-1,CASSPSGGGKAFF
TRBV6-5,15,TRBJ1-6,CAIRPRDTENSPLHF
TRBV19,16,TRBJ2-2,CASSMTRGEGSGELFF
TRBV5-4,13,TRBJ2-5,CASSSRTQETQYF
TRBV18,13,TRBJ1-1,CASATDRETEAFF
TRBV7-9,12,TRBJ2-7,CASSLASDEQYF
TRBV2,15,TRBJ2-2,CASSLGSPNTGELFF
TRBV2,12,TRBJ2-7,CASHRRSYEQYF
TRBV5-4,14,TRBJ2-2,CASSLAGGPGELFF
TRBV19,15,TRBJ1-3,CASSMGGSSGNTIYF
TRBV5-6,15,TRBJ2-5,CASSAHPGLWETQYF
TRBV27,14,TRBJ1-2,CASSPLGSNYGYTF
TRBV7-5,17,TRBJ1-5,CVRSGRTREGLNQPQHF
TRBV6-5,15,TRBJ1-1,CASSLDRTLNTEAFF
TRBV13,12,TRBJ1-1,CASSLGSGEAFF
TRBV19,17,TRBJ2-7,CASSLTNRLAGIYEQYF
TRBV6-7,15,TRBJ2-5,CASSYPFAGRETQYF
TRBV27,12,TRBJ2-7,CASSSRGWEQYF
TRBV18,13,TRBJ1-1,CASSLGTFTEAFF
TRBV6-1,15,TRBJ1-6,CAIPRGGQESSPLHF
TRBV18,14,TRBJ2-7,CASSPGQISYEQYF
TRBV5-1,15,TRBJ1-4,CASSLGQGRNEKLFF
TRBV6-6,12,TRBJ1-2,CASSWDRRGYTF
TRBV5-1,12,TRBJ2-2,CASIGDTGELFF
TRBV5-4,16,TRBJ2-3,CASSTRLAGGTDTQYF
TRBV9,15,TRBJ2-5,CASGPGSGKQETQYF
TRBV18,17,TRBJ2-6,CASSGQAGTSGANVLTF
TRBV5-1,16,TRBJ2-7,CASTPLAGGTSYEQYF
TRBV10-1,15,TRBJ1-1,CASSEEGTENTEAFF
TRBV7-2,15,TRBJ2-7,CASSLGSGYIYEQYF
TRBV4-2,15,TRBJ1-5,CASSQEEAEYGPQHF
TRBV7-9,15,TRBJ2-3,CASSLWGADVDTQYF
TRBV6-6,11,TRBJ2-1,CASSYSRGQFF
TRBV19,17,TRBJ2-2,CASSSYRDSLFSGELFF
TRBV27,14,TRBJ1-6,CASSLSRGGSPLHF
TRBV19,13,TRBJ2-5,CASSISGLETQYF
TRBV2,13,TRBJ2-2,CASRTENTGELFF
TRBV19,14,TRBJ1-5,CASKGDKTNQPQHF
TRBV18,13,TRBJ1-2,CASSPPGIYGYTF
TRBV30,12,TRBJ1-1,CAWMVSNTEAFF
TRBV7-6,16,TRBJ2-5,CASSLEDRLAGGVQYF